One sample yielded the 24 T cell receptor beta chains listed below, sequenced in a study of cytomegalovirus exposure and HLA in healthy donors. A multiplex PCR was run with 60 Vbeta primers and 13 Jbeta primers. Sequenced by immunoSEQ multiplex PCR; TCRdb stores in-frame clones only, minus some. In the table there are 150,000 to 200,000 clones, about 88% of which are singletons. The sequenced sample was PBMCs. The receptors were sampled from a woman in her late teens or twenties in good health and CMV-seronegative.

This rearrangement joins TRBV19 to TRBJ2-3; tentative D call: TRBD1 (5 bases). Germline V CDR1 and CDR2: LNHDA, SQIVND (reference sequence). This CDR3 region has 15 residues. V lost 1 base and J lost 0, with 8 bases in between. The CDR3: CASSIGTRSTDTQYF. The DNA of the CDR3 is TGTGCCAGTAGTATAGGGACAAGAAGCACAGATACGCAGTATTTT.

The chain joins TRBV6-6 to TRBJ1-4; TRBD1 matches 8 bases. Germline CDR1 is MNHNY and CDR2 is SVGAGI (reference sequence). J gave up 5 bases and V 6 bases, and 8 bases lay outside the gene matches. CDR3 length: 15 amino acids. The CDR3 protein is CASRPAGTGNEKLFF. The CDR3 bases are TGTGCCAGCAGACCAGCCGGGACAGGAAATGAAAAACTGTTTTTT.

This clone was picked up a small number of times. Other nucleotide sequences from this sample produce the same CDR3. The J gene is TRBJ2-5, the V gene TRBV5-1; D gene uncertain. The germline gives CDR1 SGHRS, CDR2 YFSETQ. V was pared by 4 bases and J by 1 base, with 2 bases between. The CDR3 contains 11 residues. In nucleotides, the CDR3 is TGCGCCAGCAGCCGCCAAGAGACCCAGTACTTC. Translating it yields CASSRQETQYF. The whole variable domain, remainder taken from reference TRBV5-1 and TRBJ2-5, is KAGVTQTPRYLIKTRGQQVTLSCSPISGHRSVSWYQQTPGQGLQFLFEYFSETQRNKGNFPGRFSGRQFSNSRSEMNVSTLELGDSALYLCASSRQETQYFGPGTRLLVL.

The gene calls are TRBV19 and TRBJ2-2; maybe TRBD2 (7 bases). This CDR3 is 16 amino acids long. V lost 6 bases and J lost 1, with 15 bases in between. Germline V gene lookup returns CDR1 LNHDA and CDR2 SQIVND (reference sequence). The DNA for the CDR3 is TGTGCCAGTAGGGAAGGGGGGGGCCAGAACACCGGGGAGCTGTTTTTT. This sequence encodes CASREGGGQNTGELFF.

The chain carries TRBV19 and TRBJ2-7; D is possibly TRBD2 (6 bases). The germline CDR1 and CDR2 sequences are LNHDA and SQIVND (reference sequence). Trimming removed 2 bases from V and 4 bases from J, with 12 bases in between. The CDR3 totals 14 residues. CDR3 in amino acids: CASSITGAGYEQYF. CDR3 coding DNA: TGTGCCAGTAGTATAACGGGTGCGGGGTACGAGCAGTACTTC.

This clone was detected once. This sequence joins TRBV30 and TRBJ2-2; D might be TRBD1 (6 bases). V lost 0 bases, J lost 5 bases, and 19 bases lay in between. CDR3 size: 17 residues. Per germline, CDR1 GTSNPN and CDR2 SVGIG (reference sequence). The CDR3: CAWSVGLQGRSTGELFF. The CDR3 DNA is TGTGCCTGGAGTGTAGGCCTACAGGGAAGGAGTACCGGGGAGCTGTTTTTT.

The rearrangement uses TRBV12-5 and TRBJ2-5, with 7 bases aligning to TRBD2. CDR3 size: 15 residues. V dropped 5 bases and J dropped 5; count of bases not matched to a gene: 11. The germline V gene encodes CDR1 LGHNT and CDR2 FRNRAP. The CDR3 loop reads CASGLSSGWGETQYF. The CDR3 region has the DNA TGTGCTAGTGGTCTCTCTAGCGGTTGGGGGGAGACCCAGTACTTC. Full variable domain (outside the CDR3, taken from reference TRBV12-5 and TRBJ2-5): DARVTQTPRHKVTEMGQEVTMRCQPILGHNTVFWYRQTMMQGLELLAYFRNRAPLDDSGMPKDRFSAEMPDATLATLKIQPSEPRDSAVYFCASGLSSGWGETQYFGPGTRLLVL.

This clone was counted a single time. The chain recombines TRBV6-5 with TRBJ2-5; 7 bases line up with TRBD2. There are 14 residues in the CDR3. CDR1 is MNHEY and CDR2 is SVGAGI in the germline V gene. The junction had 5 bases not matched to a gene; V was cut back by 3 bases and J by 4 bases. CDR3 coding DNA: TGTGCCAGCAGTTATGAGGGGAGGGGAGAGACCCAGTACTTC. Residues: CASSYEGRGETQYF.

The chain links TRBV7-3 to TRBJ2-2; 14 positions match TRBD2. The J segment lost 7 bases and the V segment lost 5 bases, leaving 9 bases of the junction unmatched. Germline V gene sequence: CDR1 SGHTA, CDR2 FQGTGA. CDR3 length equals 17 residues. The CDR3 DNA sequence: TGTGCCAGCAGCACTAGCGCCGGGACTAGCGGGAGCGGGGAGCTGTTTTTT. Encoded protein: CASSTSAGTSGSGELFF.

The rearrangement links TRBV7-9 to TRBJ1-6; D is undetermined. Germline CDR1 is SEHNR and CDR2 is FQNEAQ (reference sequence). V dropped 1 base and J dropped 8 bases, with 9 bases sitting between them. The CDR3 is made up of 14 amino acids. CDR3 loop: CASSLEKSHSPLHF. CDR3 in DNA: TGTGCCAGCAGCTTAGAGAAGAGTCATTCACCCCTCCACTTT.

This clone came up a few times. The chain couples TRBV2 to TRBJ1-5, with 9 bases that match TRBD1. Per the germline V gene, CDR1 is SNHLY and CDR2 is FYNNEI. The CDR3 contains 15 residues. Trimming cost V 6 bases and J 0 bases; bases outside gene matches: 3. The chain's CDR3 is CASRTGGVSNQPQHF. The CDR3 DNA sequence: TGTGCCAGCAGGACAGGGGGGGTTAGCAATCAGCCCCAGCATTTT. Filled out from reference TRBV2 and TRBJ1-5, the complete variable domain reads EPEVTQTPSHQVTQMGQEVILRCVPISNHLYFYWYRQILGQKVEFLVSFYNNEISEKSEIFDDQFSVERPDGSNFTLKIRSTKLEDSAMYFCASRTGGVSNQPQHFGDGTRLSIL.

This clone showed up just once. The genes are TRBV5-6 and TRBJ1-2; D is unclear. V was shortened by 4 bases and J by 7 bases, with 14 bases between the two germline ends. Germline V gene lookup returns CDR1 SGHDT and CDR2 YYEEEE. The CDR3 runs to 13 residues. The CDR3 loop is CASSARVFSGYTF. The DNA of the CDR3 is TGTGCCAGCAGCGCCCGGGTCTTCTCTGGCTACACCTTC. The variable domain in full, completed from reference TRBV5-6 and TRBJ1-2, reads DAGVTQSPTHLIKTRGQQVTLRCSPKSGHDTVSWYQQALGQGPQFIFQYYEEEERQRGNFPDRFSGHQFPNYSSELNVNALLLGDSALYLCASSARVFSGYTFGSGTRLTVV.

Only one count was recorded for this clone. The chain carries TRBV6-5 and TRBJ2-5; 9 bases are a match to TRBD2. CDR1 MNHEY and CDR2 SVGAGI come from the germline V gene. The CDR3 spans 14 residues. The J segment lost 5 bases and the V segment lost 8 bases, leaving 9 bases of the junction unmatched. CDR3 in DNA: TGTGCCAGCTGTAGGGCGGGGGGGCGGGAGACCCAGTACTTC. Its translation is CASCRAGGRETQYF.

The chain uses TRBV6-6 and TRBJ2-7, with 12 positions matching TRBD1. V shed 2 bases and J 6 bases; nucleotides not matched to a gene: 5. Germline loops: CDR1 MNHNY, CDR2 SVGAGI (reference sequence). The CDR3 is 15 residues long. The CDR3 sequence: CASSYTGTGGGEQYF. Here the CDR3 DNA reads TGTGCCAGCAGTTACACGGGGACAGGGGGCGGCGAGCAGTACTTC.

V gene TRBV29-1 combines with J gene TRBJ2-1; 12 nucleotides agree with TRBD2. Trimming at V came to 4 bases and at J to 7 bases, leaving 17 bases not matched to a gene. CDR3 length: 18 amino acids. CDR1 SQVTM and CDR2 ANQGSEA come from the germline V gene. CDR3 bases: TGCAGCGTTGCTGGCGAAGCGACTAGCGGGAGCAGAAGGAATGAGCAGTTCTTC. It codes for CSVAGEATSGSRRNEQFF.

This clone was counted a few times. The chain carries TRBV7-9 and TRBJ2-7, with TRBD2 identical over 9 bases. The germline CDR1 and CDR2 sequences are SEHNR and FQNEAQ (reference sequence). CDR3 length: 17 residues. V shed 1 base, J shed 5 bases, and the junction held 12 bases outside the gene matches. The CDR3 DNA reads as TGTGCCAGCAGCTTAGGGGTCGCGGGGGGGCTATCGGACGAGCAGTACTTC. It yields the protein CASSLGVAGGLSDEQYF.

The V gene is TRBV6-1, the J gene TRBJ2-6; D call uncertain. This CDR3 is built from 15 residues. Deletions cut 2 bases from V and 0 bases from J, with 5 bases between. Germline CDR1 reads MNHNS; CDR2 reads SASEGT. The CDR3 nucleotides read TGTGCCAGCAGTGAACCCAGCTCTGGGGCCAACGTCCTGACTTTC. Its translation: CASSEPSSGANVLTF.

This chain links TRBV2 with TRBJ2-1; tentative D call: TRBD2 (5 bases). The CDR3 is 15 amino acids. Looked up from germline, CDR1 is SNHLY and CDR2 is FYNNEI. Trimming stripped 3 bases from V and 5 bases from J, with 14 bases between. The CDR3, as DNA: TGTGCCAGCAGTGATCGGTCGGGGTCCAACAATGAGCAGTTCTTC. It translates to CASSDRSGSNNEQFF.

The V call is TRBV6-6, the J call TRBJ2-3; tentatively, D is TRBD2 (5 bases). Germline CDR1 reads MNHNY; CDR2 reads SVGAGI (reference sequence). The CDR3 is 13 residues long. Trimming took 5 bases from V and 13 from J, leaving 19 bases between them. The CDR3 nucleotides read TGTGCCAGCAGTACACCTCCCGGGGAAAGGGAGTATTTT. Translated, it gives CASSTPPGEREYF.

This clone was observed a single time. V gene TRBV9 combines with J gene TRBJ2-7, with TRBD2 matching over 12 bases. The germline V gene has CDR1 SGDLS and CDR2 YYNGEE. V lost 0 bases, J lost 3 bases, and 7 bases stayed unmatched. The CDR3 runs 17 residues. The chain's CDR3 is CASSVGSRTSGNYEQYF. CDR3 in DNA: TGTGCCAGCAGCGTAGGGTCGCGGACTAGCGGGAACTACGAGCAGTACTTC.

This chain links TRBV6-5 with TRBJ1-2; D uncertain. Deletions cut 2 bases from V and 4 bases from J, with 14 bases between. Germline values: CDR1 MNHEY, CDR2 SVGAGI. CDR3 size: 15 residues. CDR3 region: CASSYRGDGTYGYTF. Written as DNA, the CDR3 is TGTGCCAGCAGTTACCGGGGAGACGGAACCTATGGCTACACCTTC.

The genes are TRBV2 and TRBJ1-2; 7 bases fit TRBD1. CDR1 is SNHLY and CDR2 is FYNNEI in the germline V gene. The CDR3 is 15 amino acids. The V segment lost 6 bases and the J segment 1 base; nucleotides outside the gene matches: 8. In DNA, the CDR3 is TGTGCCAGCAGATCAGAGACAGGGAATAACTATGGCTACACCTTC. This translates into CASRSETGNNYGYTF.

J is TRBJ2-7 and V is TRBV5-4; TRBD2 agrees at 7 bases. The CDR3 is 16 residues long. The trim removed 3 bases at V and 3 bases at J, leaving 12 bases unmatched. Germline V gives CDR1 SGHNT, CDR2 YYREEE (reference sequence). The CDR3 spells CASSSPRGERIYEQYF. The CDR3 DNA reads as TGTGCCAGCAGCTCACCCCGGGGGGAGAGAATCTACGAGCAGTACTTC.

This chain links TRBV30 with TRBJ1-5; the D is unclear. The CDR3 runs to 13 residues. Trimming removed 4 bases from V and 3 bases from J, with 10 bases in between. Germline CDR1 is GTSNPN and CDR2 is SVGIG (reference sequence). CDR3 sequence: CAWNRGNNQPQHF. CDR3 coding DNA: TGTGCCTGGAATAGAGGGAACAATCAGCCCCAGCATTTT.